This paragraph reports one T cell receptor beta chain. No antigen is known for it. Data came from immunoSEQ multiplex PCR; TCRdb stores just in-frame clones and leaves some out. The repertoire holds some 2,000,000 clones, with just under 95% as singletons. The data were obtained in a study of shared clonotypes between healthy human individuals. Study-wide results and limits: Some naive CD4 clonotypes, around 5%, turned up in common across several donors.

CD8 cells regarded as naive lacked CD45RO, were positively chosen for CCR7, and omitted terminally differentiated effector memory CD45RA+ cells. In germline, CDR1 is SGHRS, CDR2 YFSETQ. V lost 5 bases, J lost 8 bases, and 9 bases stayed unmatched. The CDR3 spans 15 residues. The receptor's source is a young man in good health. Sample: naive CD8+ T cells sorted from blood. This chain uses TRBV5-1 with TRBJ1-6, with 8 bases identical to TRBD1. As DNA, the CDR3 is TGCGCCAGCAGTTACGGGACAGGAGAGGATTCACCCCTCCACTTT. Residues: CASSYGTGEDSPLHF. The variable domain in full, completed from reference TRBV5-1 and TRBJ1-6, reads KAGVTQTPRYLIKTRGQQVTLSCSPISGHRSVSWYQQTPGQGLQFLFEYFSETQRNKGNFPGRFSGRQFSNSRSEMNVSTLELGDSALYLCASSYGTGEDSPLHFGNGTRLTVT.